The 20 T cell receptor beta chains presented below share a single source sample, sequenced in a study of blood T cell repertoires in COVID-19. TCRdb's table, derived via immunoSEQ multiplex PCR, lists solely in-frame clones and lacks some. Among under 250,000 clones listed, around 83% were seen once. Sample: peripheral blood. Source of these receptors: a man aged 50-59 years with active or convalescent COVID-19.

This clone was seen a handful of times. V and J are TRBV7-8 and TRBJ1-1; no definite D call. The CDR3 covers 13 residues. Germline V lookup: CDR1 SGHVS, CDR2 FQNEAQ. The V end lost 3 bases, the J end lost 4 bases, and 9 bases lay between the germline ends. DNA for the CDR3: TGTGCCAGCAGCTTCGCTTCGGGCACTGAAGCTTTCTTT. It codes for CASSFASGTEAFF. Full variable domain (remainder filled in from reference TRBV7-8 and TRBJ1-1): GAGVSQSPRYKVAKRGQDVALRCDPISGHVSLFWYQQALGQGPEFLTYFQNEAQLDKSGLPSDRFFAERPEGSVSTLKIQRTQQEDSAVYLCASSFASGTEAFFGQGTRLTVV.

The chain has TRBV27 and TRBJ1-2; a possible D gene is TRBD1 (5 bases). V lost 3 bases to trimming and J lost 2 bases, with 13 bases between them. Germline CDR1 reads MNHEY; CDR2 reads SMNVEV (reference sequence). This CDR3 contains 15 residues. The CDR3: CASSLGPTANYGYTF. The CDR3 nucleotides are TGTGCCAGCAGTTTGGGTCCGACAGCCAACTATGGCTACACCTTC.

V usage is TRBV2 and J usage is TRBJ1-2; 7 bases agree with TRBD1. Per germline, CDR1 SNHLY and CDR2 FYNNEI. Trimming removed 5 bases from V and 6 bases from J; junction bases left unmatched: 12. CDR3 length: 15 amino acids. The chain's CDR3 is CASSLGTARFDGYTF. The CDR3, as DNA: TGTGCCAGCAGTCTAGGGACAGCTAGGTTCGATGGCTACACCTTC.

This CDR3 reads CASTASGQGNTEAFF. The CDR3, as DNA: TGTGCCAGCACCGCTAGTGGACAGGGGAACACTGAAGCTTTCTTT. The chain recombines TRBV6-5 with TRBJ1-1, with TRBD1 identical over 8 bases. Germline V gives CDR1 MNHEY, CDR2 SVGAGI. The CDR3 sequence is 15 residues long. V shed 7 bases and J 1 base; nucleotides not matched to a gene: 8.

This chain connects TRBV5-4 to TRBJ2-1; 15 positions agree with TRBD2. Germline values: CDR1 SGHNT, CDR2 YYREEE (reference sequence). V was clipped by 0 bases and J by 9 bases; unmatched bases: 4. CDR3 size: 16 residues. In nucleotides, the CDR3 is TGTGCCAGCAGCTTGGAGGGACTAGCGGGGGGAATTGAGCAGTTCTTC. Encoded protein: CASSLEGLAGGIEQFF.

This clone appeared once. The chain has TRBV14 and TRBJ1-6; no reliable D call. CDR1 SGHDN and CDR2 FVKESK come from the germline V gene. The CDR3 is 14 residues long. V was trimmed by 0 bases and J by 9 bases, leaving 9 bases between them. In DNA form, the CDR3 reads TGTGCCAGCAGCCAAGAGACCCCGGGTTCACCCCTCCACTTT. Translation gives CASSQETPGSPLHF.

This chain uses TRBV11-2 with TRBJ2-3; D may be TRBD1 (7 bases). Germline assignment: CDR1 SGHAT and CDR2 FQNNGV. This CDR3 spans 17 amino acids. V was shortened by 5 bases and J by 0 bases, with 18 bases between the two germline ends. The CDR3 spells CASSPRGRRGSTDTQYF. CDR3 DNA: TGTGCCAGCAGCCCAAGGGGGCGGAGGGGGAGCACAGATACGCAGTATTTT.

The genes are TRBV5-1 and TRBJ2-7; 7 nucleotides agree with TRBD2. The CDR3 sequence is 16 residues long. The ends lost 0 bases at V and 5 bases at J; junction bases unmatched: 11. CDR1 SGHRS and CDR2 YFSETQ come from the germline V gene. The CDR3 coding sequence is TGCGCCAGCAGCTTGGCCATTGCGGGAGAGGGCCACGAGCAGTACTTC. It encodes CASSLAIAGEGHEQYF.

The sample holds one count of this clone. The genes are TRBV28 and TRBJ1-6; 8 nucleotides agree with TRBD1. The CDR3 has 14 residues. Germline V lookup: CDR1 MDHEN, CDR2 SYDVKM. Trimming removed 5 bases from V and 9 bases from J; junction bases left unmatched: 6. The CDR3 loop is CASSITGGGSPLHF. The CDR3 bases are TGTGCCAGCAGTATAACAGGGGGAGGTTCACCCCTCCACTTT.

V is TRBV10-2 and J is TRBJ1-5; 7 nucleotides match TRBD1. Germline-derived CDR1 and CDR2 are WSHSY and SAAADI. The CDR3 loop spans 15 amino acids. V trimming: 6 bases; J trimming: 0 bases; junction bases outside the gene matches: 5. CDR3 region: CASRLDRNSNQPQHF. In nucleotides, the CDR3 is TGCGCCAGCAGACTGGACAGGAATAGCAATCAGCCCCAGCATTTT.

The CDR3 sequence: CASSVAGNQPQHF. The DNA of the CDR3 is TGTGCCAGCAGTGTGGCGGGGAATCAGCCCCAGCATTTT. The rearrangement joins TRBV12-3 or TRBV12-4 to TRBJ1-5; D is undetermined. V was shortened by 5 bases and J by 4 bases, with 9 bases between the two germline ends. The CDR3 is made up of 13 amino acids.

Concerning this clone: Other nucleotide sequences from this sample produce the same CDR3. The chain links TRBV4-3 to TRBJ1-1; the D gene is possibly TRBD1 (6 bases). CDR3 length: 14 amino acids. Germline lookup yields CDR1 LGHNA and CDR2 YSLEER. V was pared by 0 bases and J by 3 bases, with 8 bases between. The CDR3 DNA follows: TGCGCCAGCAGCCAAGAGGACAGAGACACTGAAGCTTTCTTT. Amino acid sequence: CASSQEDRDTEAFF.

The gene calls are TRBV7-6 and TRBJ2-7, with TRBD2 as a possible D gene (6 bases). Germline-derived CDR1 and CDR2 are SGHVS and FNYEAQ. The CDR3 length is 15 residues. V lost 4 bases, J lost 2 bases, and 15 bases lay in between. In DNA form, the CDR3 reads TGTGCCAGCAGCTCCACGGCGGGGTCAACCTACGAGCAGTACTTC. Translated: CASSSTAGSTYEQYF.

The chain couples TRBV19 to TRBJ2-1; 9 bases map to TRBD2. There are 16 residues in the CDR3. J was trimmed by 3 bases and V by 6 bases; bases with no gene match: 9. CDR1 LNHDA and CDR2 SQIVND come from the germline V gene (reference sequence). CDR3 DNA: TGTGCCAGTAGCCCTTCTGGACTAGCGAACTACAATGAGCAGTTCTTC. Translation: CASSPSGLANYNEQFF.

This sequence joins TRBV19 and TRBJ1-2, with 7 bases aligning to TRBD1. From germline, CDR1 is LNHDA and CDR2 SQIVND (reference sequence). The V gene end was trimmed by 4 bases and the J gene end by 3 bases; junction bases not matched to a gene: 5. This CDR3 region has 14 residues. In DNA form, the CDR3 reads TGTGCCAGTAGTAGTATGGACAGGTACTATGGCTACACCTTC. Translated: CASSSMDRYYGYTF.

The genes are TRBV5-1 and TRBJ1-1; 7 positions match TRBD1. The CDR3 contains 12 residues. Germline CDR1 and CDR2: SGHRS and YFSETQ. With 3 bases clipped from V and 4 bases from J, the junction kept 0 bases outside the gene matches. The chain's CDR3 is CASSWDSTEAFF. CDR3 coding DNA: TGCGCCAGCAGCTGGGACAGCACTGAAGCTTTCTTT.

This clone came up a few times. The chain has TRBV15 and TRBJ1-2, with TRBD1 identical over 9 bases. The CDR3 is 15 residues long. Germline CDR1 is LNHNV and CDR2 is YYDKDF (reference sequence). The ends lost 1 base at V and 6 bases at J; junction bases unmatched: 6. The CDR3 sequence: CATSRGTGAPDGYTF. CDR3 nucleotide sequence: TGTGCCACCAGCAGAGGGACAGGGGCACCGGATGGCTACACCTTC.

The chain's CDR3 is CASSLRMGSGRSEEQFF. The DNA for the CDR3 is TGTGCCAGCAGCTTAAGAATGGGCAGCGGGAGATCCGAGGAGCAGTTCTTC. The V gene is TRBV7-3, the J gene TRBJ2-1; TRBD2 matches 8 bases. The CDR3 covers 17 residues. Germline V gives CDR1 SGHTA, CDR2 FQGTGA. With 1 base clipped from V and 10 bases from J, the junction kept 15 bases outside the gene matches. The full variable domain, rest sourced from reference TRBV7-3 and TRBJ2-1, is GAGVSQTPSNKVTEKGKYVELRCDPISGHTALYWYRQSLGQGPEFLIYFQGTGAADDSGLPNDRFFAVRPEGSVSTLKIQRTERGDSAVYLCASSLRMGSGRSEEQFFGPGTRLTVL.

This rearrangement joins TRBV6-2 or TRBV6-3 to TRBJ2-2; D may be TRBD2 (7 bases). Trimming shortened V by 4 bases and J by 6 bases, and 21 bases separated the two germline ends. The CDR3 spans 17 residues. Germline-derived CDR1 and CDR2 are MNHEY and SVGEGT. The CDR3 nucleotides read TGTGCCAGCAGTTCACATTCGGGGGGCGCTCAGTCCGGGGAGCTGTTTTTT. This sequence encodes CASSSHSGGAQSGELFF.

The chain carries TRBV3-1 (or the pseudogene TRBV3-2) and TRBJ2-2; D gene uncertain. CDR1 LGHDT and CDR2 YNNKEL come from the germline V gene (reference sequence). The CDR3 spans 13 residues. The V gene lost 4 bases and the J gene lost 2 bases, with 5 bases spanning the gap. In nucleotides, the CDR3 is TGTGCCAGCAGCCCTTATAACACCGGGGAGCTGTTTTTT. The encoded protein is CASSPYNTGELFF.